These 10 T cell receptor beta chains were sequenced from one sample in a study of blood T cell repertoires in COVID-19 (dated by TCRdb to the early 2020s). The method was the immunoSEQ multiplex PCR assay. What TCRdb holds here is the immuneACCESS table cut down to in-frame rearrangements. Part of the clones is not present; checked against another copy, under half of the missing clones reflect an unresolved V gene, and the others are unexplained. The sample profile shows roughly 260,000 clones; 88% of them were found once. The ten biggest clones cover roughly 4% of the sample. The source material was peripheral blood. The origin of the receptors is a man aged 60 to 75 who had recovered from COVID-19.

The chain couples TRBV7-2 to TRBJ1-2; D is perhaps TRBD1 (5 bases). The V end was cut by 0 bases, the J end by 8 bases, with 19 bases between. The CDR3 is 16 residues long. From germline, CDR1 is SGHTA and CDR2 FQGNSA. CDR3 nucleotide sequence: TGTGCCAGCAGCTTAGCCCGGGGGGTAGGACGGCGAGGCTACACCTTC. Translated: CASSLARGVGRRGYTF.

CDR3: CASSQALAGGPYHEQYF. The CDR3 nucleotides are TGCGCCAGCAGCCAAGCCCTAGCGGGGGGGCCGTATCACGAGCAGTACTTC. The rearrangement uses TRBV4-1 and TRBJ2-7, with TRBD2 matching 12 bases. Germline trimming cut 1 base from V and 5 bases from J; bases unmatched to any gene: 9. There are 17 residues in the CDR3. Germline CDR1 MGHRA, CDR2 YSYEKL.

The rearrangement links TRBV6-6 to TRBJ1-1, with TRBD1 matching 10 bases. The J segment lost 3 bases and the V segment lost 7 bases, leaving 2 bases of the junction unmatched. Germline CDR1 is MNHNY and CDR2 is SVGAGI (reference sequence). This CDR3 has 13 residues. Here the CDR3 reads CASTGQGDTEAFF. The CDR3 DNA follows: TGTGCCAGCACCGGACAGGGGGACACTGAAGCTTTCTTT.

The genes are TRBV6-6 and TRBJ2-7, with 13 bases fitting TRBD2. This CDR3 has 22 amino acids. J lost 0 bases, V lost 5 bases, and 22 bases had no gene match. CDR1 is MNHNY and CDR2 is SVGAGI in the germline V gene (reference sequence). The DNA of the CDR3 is TGTGCCAGCAGTCACACCCTGGGGTTCGGCGGACTAGCGGGGGAGAGCTCCTACGAGCAGTACTTC. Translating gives CASSHTLGFGGLAGESSYEQYF.

The CDR3 DNA sequence: TGTGCCAGCAGCAGGGGACTAGCGTCTTCCTCGTTCTTC. The encoded protein is CASSRGLASSSFF. The chain carries TRBV7-2 and TRBJ2-1; 10 nucleotides line up with TRBD2. With 5 bases clipped from V and 15 bases from J, the junction kept 10 bases outside the gene matches. This CDR3 region has 13 residues. From germline, CDR1 is SGHTA and CDR2 FQGNSA.

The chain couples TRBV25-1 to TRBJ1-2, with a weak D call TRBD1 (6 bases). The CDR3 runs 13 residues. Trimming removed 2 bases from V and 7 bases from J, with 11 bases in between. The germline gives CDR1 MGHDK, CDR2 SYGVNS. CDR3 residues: CASSEPGQTGYTF. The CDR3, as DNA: TGTGCCAGCAGTGAACCGGGACAAACTGGCTACACCTTC.

CDR3 in amino acids: CASSQVFGYEQYF. The CDR3 DNA sequence: TGTGCCAGCAGCCAAGTTTTCGGCTACGAGCAGTACTTC. The rearrangement links TRBV3-1 (or the pseudogene TRBV3-2) to TRBJ2-7; no clear D gene. In germline, CDR1 is LGHDT, CDR2 YNNKEL (reference sequence). The CDR3 length is 13 residues. Trimming left V 1 base short and J 3 bases short, with 7 bases between.

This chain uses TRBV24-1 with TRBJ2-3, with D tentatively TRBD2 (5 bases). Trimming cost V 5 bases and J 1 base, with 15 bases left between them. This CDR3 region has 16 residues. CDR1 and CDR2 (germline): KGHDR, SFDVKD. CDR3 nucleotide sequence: TGTGCCACCAGTGCCGTCAGCGAGGGCCGCACAGATACGCAGTATTTT. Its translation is CATSAVSEGRTDTQYF.

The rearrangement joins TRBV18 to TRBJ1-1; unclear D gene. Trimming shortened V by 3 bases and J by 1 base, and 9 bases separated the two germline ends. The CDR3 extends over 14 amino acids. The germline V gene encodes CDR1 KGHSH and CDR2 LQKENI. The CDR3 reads CASSPYPQNTEAFF. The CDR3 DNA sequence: TGTGCCAGCTCACCCTACCCTCAGAACACTGAAGCTTTCTTT.

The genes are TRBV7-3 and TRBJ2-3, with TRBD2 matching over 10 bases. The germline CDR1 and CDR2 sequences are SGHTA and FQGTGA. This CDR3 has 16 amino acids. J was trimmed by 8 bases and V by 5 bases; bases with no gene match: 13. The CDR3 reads CASSMLTTGTSVTQYF. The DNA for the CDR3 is TGTGCCAGCAGCATGCTAACTACCGGGACTAGCGTTACGCAGTATTTT.